This TCR beta chain derives from a study of blood T cell repertoires in COVID-19. Study context: The analysed material was cDNA or gDNA that came from T cells, B-cell-depleted T cells, or PBMCs.

Assay used: immunoSEQ multiplex PCR; TCRdb lists only in-frame clones, some missing. In the table there are 200,000 to 250,000 clones, roughly 85% of which are singletons. There are 15 residues in the CDR3. J gave up 3 bases and V 4 bases, and 10 bases lay outside the gene matches. Germline-derived CDR1 and CDR2 are SGDLS and YYNGEE. Recruitment covered about two dozen US areas and drew participants whose ages spanned 18 to 89 years. Before they entered the study, exposed participants had met a COVID-19 case within 2 weeks. The sequence was collected from a woman aged 45-59 years who had been exposed to COVID-19. This chain uses TRBV9 with TRBJ2-7, with TRBD2 identical over 7 bases. What was sequenced was PBMCs or T cells enriched from blood (not recorded which). This chain's CDR3 is CASSPLMGGGYEQYF. In DNA, the CDR3 is TGTGCCAGCAGCCCCCTGATGGGGGGGGGCTACGAGCAGTACTTC.